Included here is one TCR beta chain sequence, with context. A much larger clone sits a single nucleotide away, making a read error possible. This entry belongs to a study of T cells in Graves' hyperthyroidism and ophthalmopathy. Study background: Peripheral blood was secured at the point of initial diagnosis, before any treatment.

It was RNA transcripts that yielded the amplified TCR beta CDR3 regions. The HTBI set primed first-round TCR CDR3 RT-PCR. TCRdb ran MiXCR on the multiplex PCR reads and lists one entry per CDR3 protein. The table lists roughly 600,000 distinct CDR3 sequences, more than 12% of them singletons. This CDR3 has 13 amino acids. Trimming removed 7 bases at V and 1 base at J, with 10 bases between. The germline gives CDR1 MDHEN, CDR2 SYDVKM. Ophthalmopathy patients had Clinical Activity Score at least 3, NOSPECS grade at least 4, duration under 3 months. Material: blood. This chain connects TRBV28 to TRBJ1-1; no clear D gene. The source of this sequence is a woman in her forties or fifties with Graves' ophthalmopathy. The CDR3 DNA sequence: TGTGCCAGCATCAGAAGGGAGAACACTGAAGCTTTCTTT. It specifies CASIRRENTEAFF.